What follows describes a single T cell receptor beta chain. Its antigen is as yet unknown. The data were obtained in a study of CXCR3-negative and CXCR3-positive naive CD8 T cells. As for the study in general: Sequencing yielded some 150 million TRB reads, roughly 1.5 +/- 0.3 million per library.

The authors made the TRB cDNA libraries by 5' RACE using UMI labels. From its re-call of the 5' RACE reads, TCRdb lists each CDR3 protein once, without DNA. Found here are over 95,000 distinct CDR3 sequences; the top ten clones hold around 0.35%. Broader study findings: A higher hydrophobicity marked the TRB CDR3s of CXCR3-positive naive cells versus CXCR3-negative naive cells. Memory CD8+ cells showed much lower diversity, while both naive subsets displayed comparably high diversity. Within a donor, both naive subsets shared TRBV-TRBJ usage, unlike memory cells.

From germline, CDR1 is LGHNA and CDR2 YNFKEQ. The CDR3 sequence is 15 residues long. V usage is TRBV4-2 and J usage is TRBJ2-1; TCRdb calls TRBD1, which cannot be checked without DNA. The sequenced material came from naive CXCR3+ CD8+ T cells from blood. The subset denotes: CD45RO-CCR7+CD27+CD95- naive CD8+ T cells expressing CXCR3 (TNR3+). This sequence was found in a human donor in good health. Some clones in this sample may be carry-over from other donors' samples. CDR3: CASSQEVPTGGEQFF.